Listed below are T cell receptor beta chains from one sample, sequenced in a study of cytomegalovirus exposure and HLA in healthy donors. TCRdb's table, derived via immunoSEQ multiplex PCR, lists solely in-frame clones and lacks some. The table has 120,000 or so clones, about 86% seen once. Input material: PBMCs. These receptors were obtained from a man aged 40-49 years in good health and CMV-seronegative. CDR3s leave out the opening cysteine and the closing phenylalanine or tryptophan.

CDR3 protein	V gene
ASITSGGNQPQH	TRBV19
ASSQDGGDIAEAF	TRBV4-1
ASSFGGTEAF	TRBV4-1
ASSMGQLKH	TRBV19
ASSSQGKGIEKLF	TRBV28
ASRLNRGGTEAF	TRBV7-2
SAGSFYGYT	TRBV20-1
SVDAGLGRLEQF	TRBV29-1
ASSLEGFNNQPQH	TRBV7-2
ASSFGPGETQY	TRBV7-2
ASSRDRNTEAF	TRBV7-3
ASSANRENTEAF	TRBV5-4
SAGGSGDYGYT	TRBV29-1
ASSVQSGTTEAF	TRBV9
ATSSYRTGGKENTIY	TRBV15
ASSLQTPTEAF	TRBV28
ASSSGQGISSNQPQH	TRBV7-9
ASSASGGYEQY	TRBV4-1
ASSFPGQGIEQY	TRBV28
ASSLFSGDNQPQH	TRBV7-2
ASSQTTLAGGAYNEQF	TRBV4-1
ASSEWSLANYGYT	TRBV6-1
ASRRRPGNEKLF	TRBV5-8
ASSLLAGGPETQY	TRBV7-2
ASSLTRGSGAEAF	TRBV7-3
ASSSPGKTEAF	TRBV9
ASRGGLNLGETQY	TRBV19
SVEGGTGAT	TRBV29-1
ASSFGEGTNSPLH	TRBV7-6
ASRLGGNTEAF	TRBV7-2
ASSLRVSYNSPLH	TRBV7-2
ASSPAGWSNQPQH	TRBV27
ASSFRGAINEQY	TRBV11-1
ASSYKPFSSTDTQY	TRBV6-5
ASSRSIFGNQPQH	TRBV27
ASSWSDGLAKNIQY	TRBV5-1
ASSIRTGAVDEQF	TRBV21-1
ASSGGVFSNQPQH	TRBV6-1
ASSSDRVNEKLF	TRBV7-8
ASSYRVEKLF	TRBV28
ASSKRFGDRDRVYEQY	TRBV21-1
ASSKLAGRLQF	TRBV19